This TCR beta chain emerged from a study of T-cell reconstitution after alpha-beta-depleted transplantation in children. Preparing the TCRbeta library involved the use of unique molecular identifiers. TCRdb recomputed calls from the PCR reads with MiXCR, one row per CDR3 protein. In the table there are about 230,000 distinct CDR3 sequences, around 9.5% of which are singletons. The sample holds many counts of this clonotype. The CDR3 consists of 12 residues. V shed 7 bases and J shed 3 bases, with 13 bases lying between them. Germline V gives CDR1 SQVTM, CDR2 ANQGSEA. The rearrangement joins TRBV29-1 to TRBJ2-7; D possibly corresponds to TRBD2 (5 bases). The source material was PBMCs from the stem cell graft donor, sampled from the stem cell graft. The origin of this receptor is a human donor who donated a stem cell graft to a child with acute lymphoblastic leukemia. In nucleotides, the CDR3 is TGCAGCGCAGCGGTGGACGGCTACGAGCAGTACTTC. Translation: CSAAVDGYEQYF.